This TCR beta chain appears in the sequencing data of a study of T cell changes during pregnancy in multiple sclerosis. TCRdb keeps only in-frame clones here, not all; method: immunoSEQ multiplex PCR. The sample consists of about 50,000 clones, around 90% of them appearing once. This material consisted of CD4+ T cells from peripheral blood mononuclear cells, taken in the second trimester of pregnancy. This clonotype was sampled from a female donor with multiple sclerosis, enrolled in a pregnancy study.

The CDR3: CASSLNPTPTNEKLFF. CDR3 sequence (DNA): TGTGCCAGCAGTTTAAATCCGACACCGACTAATGAAAAACTGTTTTTT. V is TRBV27 and J is TRBJ1-4; no reliable D call. V dropped 2 bases and J dropped 2 bases, with 12 bases sitting between them. The germline CDR1 and CDR2 sequences are MNHEY and SMNVEV (reference sequence). This CDR3 contains 16 residues.